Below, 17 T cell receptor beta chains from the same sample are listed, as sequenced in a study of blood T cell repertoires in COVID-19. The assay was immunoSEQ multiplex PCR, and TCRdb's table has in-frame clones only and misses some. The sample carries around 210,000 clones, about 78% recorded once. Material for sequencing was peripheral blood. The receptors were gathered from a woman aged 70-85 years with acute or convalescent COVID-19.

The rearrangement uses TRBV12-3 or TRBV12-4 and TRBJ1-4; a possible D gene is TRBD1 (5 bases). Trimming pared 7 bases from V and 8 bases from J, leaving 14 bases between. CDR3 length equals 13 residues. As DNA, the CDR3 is TGTGCCAGCACGGAGGGGTATCTGGAAAAACTGTTTTTT. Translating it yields CASTEGYLEKLFF.

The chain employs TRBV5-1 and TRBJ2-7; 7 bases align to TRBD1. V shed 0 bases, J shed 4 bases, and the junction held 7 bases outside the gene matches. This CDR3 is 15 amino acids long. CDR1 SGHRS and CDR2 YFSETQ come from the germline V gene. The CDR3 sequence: CASSLAGTVKYEQYF. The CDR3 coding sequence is TGCGCCAGCAGCTTGGCCGGGACAGTAAAATACGAGCAGTACTTC.

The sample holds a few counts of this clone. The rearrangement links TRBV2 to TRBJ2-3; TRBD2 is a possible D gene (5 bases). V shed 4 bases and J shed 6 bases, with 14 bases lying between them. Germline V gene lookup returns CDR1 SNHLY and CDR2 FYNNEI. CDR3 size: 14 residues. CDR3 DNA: TGTGCCAGCAGTGCCCAAGGGAGATTGGATACGCAGTATTTT. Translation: CASSAQGRLDTQYF.

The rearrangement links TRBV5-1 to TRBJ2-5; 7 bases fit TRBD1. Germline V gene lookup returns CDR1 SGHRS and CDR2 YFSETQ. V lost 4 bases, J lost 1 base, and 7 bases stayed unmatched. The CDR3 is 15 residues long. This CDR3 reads CASSPYRGRQETQYF. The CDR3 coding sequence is TGCGCCAGCAGCCCCTACAGGGGCCGCCAAGAGACCCAGTACTTC.

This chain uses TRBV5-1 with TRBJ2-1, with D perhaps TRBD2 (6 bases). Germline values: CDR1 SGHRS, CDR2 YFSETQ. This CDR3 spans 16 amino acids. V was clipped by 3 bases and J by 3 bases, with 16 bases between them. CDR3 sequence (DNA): TGCGCCAGCAGCTCCCAAGAGACTAGTATCTACAATGAGCAGTTCTTC. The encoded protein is CASSSQETSIYNEQFF. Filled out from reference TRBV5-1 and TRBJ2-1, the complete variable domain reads KAGVTQTPRYLIKTRGQQVTLSCSPISGHRSVSWYQQTPGQGLQFLFEYFSETQRNKGNFPGRFSGRQFSNSRSEMNVSTLELGDSALYLCASSSQETSIYNEQFFGPGTRLTVL.

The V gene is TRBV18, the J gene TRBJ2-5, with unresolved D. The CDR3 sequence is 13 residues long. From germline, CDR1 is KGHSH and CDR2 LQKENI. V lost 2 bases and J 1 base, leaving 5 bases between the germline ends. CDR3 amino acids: CASSPNFQETQYF. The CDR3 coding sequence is TGTGCCAGCTCACCAAACTTCCAAGAGACCCAGTACTTC.

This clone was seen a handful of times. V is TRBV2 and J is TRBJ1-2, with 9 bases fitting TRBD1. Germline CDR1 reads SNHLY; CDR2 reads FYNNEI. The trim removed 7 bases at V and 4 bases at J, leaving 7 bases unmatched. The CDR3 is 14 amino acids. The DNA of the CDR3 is TGTGCCAGCAAAATCACAGGGGGCGGCTATGGCTACACCTTC. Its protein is CASKITGGGYGYTF.

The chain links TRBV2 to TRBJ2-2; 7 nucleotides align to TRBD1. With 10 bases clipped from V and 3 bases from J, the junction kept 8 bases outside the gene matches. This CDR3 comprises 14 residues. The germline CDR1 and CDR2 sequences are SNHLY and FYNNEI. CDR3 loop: CATQGTDYTGELFF. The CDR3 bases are TGTGCCACCCAAGGGACAGATTACACCGGGGAGCTGTTTTTT. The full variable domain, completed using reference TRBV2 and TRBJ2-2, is EPEVTQTPSHQVTQMGQEVILRCVPISNHLYFYWYRQILGQKVEFLVSFYNNEISEKSEIFDDQFSVERPDGSNFTLKIRSTKLEDSAMYFCATQGTDYTGELFFGEGSRLTVL.

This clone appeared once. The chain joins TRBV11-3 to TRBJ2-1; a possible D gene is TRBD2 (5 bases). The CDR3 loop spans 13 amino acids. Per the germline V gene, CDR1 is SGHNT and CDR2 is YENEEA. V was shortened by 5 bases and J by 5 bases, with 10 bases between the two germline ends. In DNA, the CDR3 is TGTGCCAGCAGCGTTACTAGGGACAATGAGCAGTTCTTC. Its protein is CASSVTRDNEQFF.

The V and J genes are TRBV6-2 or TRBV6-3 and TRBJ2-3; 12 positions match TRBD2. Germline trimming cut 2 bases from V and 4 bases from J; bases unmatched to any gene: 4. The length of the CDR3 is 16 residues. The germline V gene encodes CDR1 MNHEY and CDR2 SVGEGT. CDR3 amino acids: CASSYLRTSGADTQYF. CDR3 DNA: TGTGCCAGCAGTTACCTTCGGACTAGCGGGGCAGATACGCAGTATTTT.

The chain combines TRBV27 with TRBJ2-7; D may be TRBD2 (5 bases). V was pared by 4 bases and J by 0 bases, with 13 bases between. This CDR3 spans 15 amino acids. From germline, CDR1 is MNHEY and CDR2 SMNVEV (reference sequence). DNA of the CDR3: TGTGCCAGCAGTTGGGTCGGGATGAGCTCCTACGAGCAGTACTTC. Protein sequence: CASSWVGMSSYEQYF.

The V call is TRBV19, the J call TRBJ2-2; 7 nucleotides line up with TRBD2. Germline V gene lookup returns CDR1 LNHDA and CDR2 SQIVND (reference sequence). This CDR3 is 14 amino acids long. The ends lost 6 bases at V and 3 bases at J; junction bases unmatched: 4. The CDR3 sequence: CASRGAGDTGELFF. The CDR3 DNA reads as TGTGCCAGTAGAGGCGCGGGGGACACCGGGGAGCTGTTTTTT.

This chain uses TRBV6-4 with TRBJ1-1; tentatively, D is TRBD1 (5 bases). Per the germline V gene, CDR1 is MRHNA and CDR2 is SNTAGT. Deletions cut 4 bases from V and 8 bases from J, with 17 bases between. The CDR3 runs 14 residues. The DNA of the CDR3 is TGTGCCAGCAGTGTCCTTGACGGATGGGGCGAAGCTTTCTTT. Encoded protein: CASSVLDGWGEAFF.

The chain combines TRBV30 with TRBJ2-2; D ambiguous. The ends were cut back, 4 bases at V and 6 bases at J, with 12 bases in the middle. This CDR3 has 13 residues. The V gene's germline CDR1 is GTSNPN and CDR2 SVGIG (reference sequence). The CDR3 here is CAWTPQLAGELFF. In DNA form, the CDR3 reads TGTGCCTGGACCCCTCAATTAGCCGGGGAGCTGTTTTTT.

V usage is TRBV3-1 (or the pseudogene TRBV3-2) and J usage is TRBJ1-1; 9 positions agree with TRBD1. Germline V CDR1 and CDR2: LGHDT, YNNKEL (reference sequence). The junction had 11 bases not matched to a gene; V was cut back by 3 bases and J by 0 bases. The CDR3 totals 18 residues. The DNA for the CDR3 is TGTGCCAGCAGCCATACACCGGGACAGGGAGGGATGAACACTGAAGCTTTCTTT. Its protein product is CASSHTPGQGGMNTEAFF.

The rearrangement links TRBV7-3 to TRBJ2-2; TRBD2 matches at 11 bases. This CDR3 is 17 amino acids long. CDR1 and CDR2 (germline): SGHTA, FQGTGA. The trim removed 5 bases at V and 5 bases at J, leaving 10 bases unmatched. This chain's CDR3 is CASSAGGTSGVTGELFF. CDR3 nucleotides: TGTGCCAGCAGCGCCGGAGGGACTAGCGGAGTTACCGGGGAGCTGTTTTTT.

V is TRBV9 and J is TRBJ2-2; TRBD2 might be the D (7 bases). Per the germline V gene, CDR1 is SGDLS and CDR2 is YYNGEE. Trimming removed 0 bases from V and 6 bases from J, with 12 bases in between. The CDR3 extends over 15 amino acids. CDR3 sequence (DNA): TGTGCCAGCAGCGTAGGCGGGGGCGGGGCCGGGGAGCTGTTTTTT. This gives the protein CASSVGGGGAGELFF.